This passage covers 14 T cell receptor beta chains from one sample sequenced in a study of cytomegalovirus exposure and HLA in healthy donors. Libraries were prepared by immunoSEQ multiplex PCR; TCRdb keeps only in-frame clonotypes and omits some of them. Among roughly 260,000 clones listed, 90% were seen once. Sequencing was carried out using PBMCs. These receptors came from a woman aged 18 to 35 in good health and CMV-seronegative.

J is TRBJ1-5 and V is TRBV28; no reliable D call. The CDR3 is 13 residues long. V lost 7 bases and J 7 bases, leaving 14 bases between the germline ends. Germline V gene sequence: CDR1 MDHEN, CDR2 SYDVKM. The CDR3 DNA is TGTGCCAGCACCCGGGGTACGGTCCAGCCCCAGCATTTT. Protein sequence: CASTRGTVQPQHF.

V and J are TRBV5-4 and TRBJ1-6; D may be TRBD1 (5 bases). Germline CDR1 SGHNT, CDR2 YYREEE (reference sequence). V was trimmed by 1 base and J by 5 bases, leaving 10 bases between them. The CDR3 has 15 amino acids. CDR3 protein: CASSLSGTNNSPLHF. CDR3 coding DNA: TGTGCCAGCAGCTTGTCCGGGACTAATAATTCACCCCTCCACTTT.

The chain uses TRBV6-1 and TRBJ2-5; 8 bases align to TRBD1. Germline V CDR1 and CDR2: MNHNS, SASEGT. CDR3 length: 14 residues. V lost 6 bases to trimming and J lost 2 bases; unmatched junction nucleotides: 5. The CDR3 loop reads CASSKTGDQETQYF. DNA for the CDR3: TGTGCCAGCAGCAAGACAGGGGATCAAGAGACCCAGTACTTC.

The V gene is TRBV30, the J gene TRBJ1-5; no reliable D call. Germline lookup yields CDR1 GTSNPN and CDR2 SVGIG (reference sequence). Trimming left V 4 bases short and J 0 bases short, with 13 bases between. This CDR3 is 15 amino acids long. CDR3 loop: CAWTDVGSSNQPQHF. DNA for the CDR3: TGTGCCTGGACTGATGTGGGGAGTAGCAATCAGCCCCAGCATTTT.

This chain joins TRBV5-4 and TRBJ1-5; a possible D gene is TRBD1 (5 bases). Trimming cost V 3 bases and J 7 bases, with 14 bases left between them. The CDR3 sequence is 14 residues long. CDR1 is SGHNT, CDR2 YYREEE, per germline (reference sequence). The DNA of the CDR3 is TGTGCCAGCAGCTATGGGTCGGGGGGACAGCCCCAGCATTTT. This translates into CASSYGSGGQPQHF.

The CDR3 spells CASSLGRNAGNTIYF. CDR3 sequence (DNA): TGCGCCAGCAGCTTGGGCAGAAACGCTGGAAACACCATATATTTT. The V and J genes are TRBV5-1 and TRBJ1-3; the D is unclear. The CDR3 sequence is 15 residues long. Per germline, CDR1 SGHRS and CDR2 YFSETQ. The V gene lost 0 bases and the J gene lost 2 bases, with 9 bases spanning the gap.

This chain links TRBV4-3 with TRBJ1-6, with 7 bases that match TRBD1. CDR1 and CDR2 (germline): LGHNA, YSLEER. The V gene end was trimmed by 1 base and the J gene end by 0 bases; junction bases not matched to a gene: 6. The CDR3 consists of 18 residues. This CDR3 reads CASSQAPGQSSYNSPLHF. The DNA for the CDR3 is TGCGCCAGCAGCCAAGCTCCGGGACAGAGCTCCTATAATTCACCCCTCCACTTT.

The V and J genes are TRBV7-2 and TRBJ1-5, with 8 nucleotides matching TRBD1. The CDR3 spans 15 residues. V gave up 1 base and J gave up 6 bases; unmatched junction bases: 5. Germline CDR1 SGHTA, CDR2 FQGNSA. The CDR3 here is CASSLGQGIGQPQHF. CDR3 nucleotide sequence: TGTGCCAGCAGCTTAGGACAGGGGATAGGTCAGCCCCAGCATTTT.

The chain combines TRBV2 with TRBJ1-1, with TRBD1 matching over 8 bases. Germline-derived CDR1 and CDR2 are SNHLY and FYNNEI. Trimming cost V 6 bases and J 2 bases; bases outside gene matches: 5. This CDR3 region has 14 residues. CDR3 sequence: CASRRQGQNTEAFF. For the CDR3, the DNA is TGTGCCAGCAGACGACAGGGGCAAAACACTGAAGCTTTCTTT.

This clone was counted a single time. V is TRBV10-1 and J is TRBJ1-1, with 7 bases aligning to TRBD1. This CDR3 is built from 15 residues. J lost 4 bases, V lost 4 bases, and 9 bases had no gene match. From germline, CDR1 is WNHNN and CDR2 SYGVQD (reference sequence). For the CDR3, the DNA is TGCGCCAGCAGTGGAGGGGGCGCAGATACCACTGAAGCTTTCTTT. Amino acids: CASSGGGADTTEAFF.

The chain uses TRBV30 and TRBJ1-5, with unresolved D. V gave up 0 bases and J gave up 0 bases, with 9 bases separating them. The CDR3 is 15 amino acids. In germline, CDR1 is GTSNPN, CDR2 SVGIG (reference sequence). The CDR3 protein is CAWSVTRVSNQPQHF. The CDR3 DNA follows: TGTGCCTGGAGTGTAACCCGAGTTAGCAATCAGCCCCAGCATTTT.

The chain employs TRBV27 and TRBJ2-7; 7 positions match TRBD1. This CDR3 is 13 amino acids long. The V gene's germline CDR1 is MNHEY and CDR2 SMNVEV (reference sequence). V was clipped by 8 bases and J by 4 bases; unmatched bases: 8. CDR3 nucleotides: TGTGCCAGCGGCCGACAGGGATTTTACGAGCAGTACGTC. It codes for CASGRQGFYEQYV.

Remarks on this clone: At one end, the junction sequence differs from germline, possibly due to a read error. This sequence joins TRBV7-7 and TRBJ1-2; perhaps TRBD1 as D (5 bases). Germline CDR1 reads SSHAT; CDR2 reads FNYEAQ (reference sequence). This CDR3 contains 18 residues. The DNA for the CDR3 is TGTGCTAGCAGCTTTTCACCATCAACCCCAGGGTTCTACTATGGCTACACCTTC. Translated: CASSFSPSTPGFYYGYTF.

The chain has TRBV19 and TRBJ1-5; no definite D call. Looked up from germline, CDR1 is LNHDA and CDR2 is SQIVND (reference sequence). The V end lost 5 bases, the J end lost 0 bases, and 8 bases lay between the germline ends. The CDR3 runs to 14 residues. The DNA of the CDR3 is TGTGCCAGTAGTTTACTATATAGCAATCAGCCCCAGCATTTT. Translation: CASSLLYSNQPQHF.